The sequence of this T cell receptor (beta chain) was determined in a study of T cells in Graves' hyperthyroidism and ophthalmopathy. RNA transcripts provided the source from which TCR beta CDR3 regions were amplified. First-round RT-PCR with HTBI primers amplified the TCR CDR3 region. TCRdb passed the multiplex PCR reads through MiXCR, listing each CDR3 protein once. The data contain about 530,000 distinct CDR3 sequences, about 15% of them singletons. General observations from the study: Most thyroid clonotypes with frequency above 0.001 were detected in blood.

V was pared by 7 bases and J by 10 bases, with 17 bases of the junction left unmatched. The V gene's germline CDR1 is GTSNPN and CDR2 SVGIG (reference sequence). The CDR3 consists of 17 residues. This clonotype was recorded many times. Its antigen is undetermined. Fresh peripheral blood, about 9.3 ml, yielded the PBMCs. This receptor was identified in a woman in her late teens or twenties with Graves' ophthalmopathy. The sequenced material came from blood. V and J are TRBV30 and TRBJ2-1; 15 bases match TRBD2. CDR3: CASVAPGLAGGLREQFF. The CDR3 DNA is TGTGCCTCTGTCGCTCCGGGACTAGCGGGAGGTCTAAGAGAGCAGTTCTTC.